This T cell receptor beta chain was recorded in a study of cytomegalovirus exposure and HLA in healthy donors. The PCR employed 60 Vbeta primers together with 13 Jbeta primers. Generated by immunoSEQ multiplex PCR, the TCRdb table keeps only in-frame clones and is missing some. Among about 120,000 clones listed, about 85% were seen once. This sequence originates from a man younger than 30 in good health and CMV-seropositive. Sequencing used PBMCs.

The CDR3 DNA reads TGTGCCAGCAGTGTGGCGGGACTACGCACAGATACGCAGTATTTT. Its translation: CASSVAGLRTDTQYF. The rearrangement uses TRBV2 and TRBJ2-3; 7 bases map to TRBD2. CDR1 is SNHLY and CDR2 is FYNNEI in the germline V gene. V lost 4 bases and J lost 1; bases outside the gene matches: 5. The CDR3 has 15 amino acids.